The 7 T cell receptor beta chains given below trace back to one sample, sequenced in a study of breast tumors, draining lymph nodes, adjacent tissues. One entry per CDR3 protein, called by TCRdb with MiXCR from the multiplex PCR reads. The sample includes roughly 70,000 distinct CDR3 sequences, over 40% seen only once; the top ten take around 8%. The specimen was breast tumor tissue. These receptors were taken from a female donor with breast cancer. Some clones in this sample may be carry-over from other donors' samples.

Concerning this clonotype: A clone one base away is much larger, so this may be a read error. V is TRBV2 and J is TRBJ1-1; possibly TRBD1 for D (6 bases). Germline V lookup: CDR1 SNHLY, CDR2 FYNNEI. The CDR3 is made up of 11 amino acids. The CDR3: CASAEGVEALF. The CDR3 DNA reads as TGTGCCAGCGCAGAGGGGGTGGAAGCTCTCTTT.

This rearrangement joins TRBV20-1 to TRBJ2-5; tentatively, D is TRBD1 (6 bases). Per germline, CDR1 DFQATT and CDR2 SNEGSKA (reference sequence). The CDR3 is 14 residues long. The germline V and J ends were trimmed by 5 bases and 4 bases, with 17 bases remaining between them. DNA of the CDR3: TGCAGTGCTCCAAATACAGGGTTTGGAGAGACCCAGTACTTC. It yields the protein CSAPNTGFGETQYF.

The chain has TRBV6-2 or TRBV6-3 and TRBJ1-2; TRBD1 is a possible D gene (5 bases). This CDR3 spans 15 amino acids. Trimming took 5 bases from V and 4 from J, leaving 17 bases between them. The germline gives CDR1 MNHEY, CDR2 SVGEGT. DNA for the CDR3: TGTGCCAGCAGTCGGGGGGGGGTCCTTCCCTATGGCTACACCTTC. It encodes CASSRGGVLPYGYTF.

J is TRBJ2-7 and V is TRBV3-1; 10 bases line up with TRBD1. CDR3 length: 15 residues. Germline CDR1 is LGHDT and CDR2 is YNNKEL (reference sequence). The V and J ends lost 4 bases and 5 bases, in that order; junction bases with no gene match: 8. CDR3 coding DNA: TGTGCCAGCAGCCTTTCGGACAGGGGGGCCGACGAGCAGTACTTC. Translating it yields CASSLSDRGADEQYF.

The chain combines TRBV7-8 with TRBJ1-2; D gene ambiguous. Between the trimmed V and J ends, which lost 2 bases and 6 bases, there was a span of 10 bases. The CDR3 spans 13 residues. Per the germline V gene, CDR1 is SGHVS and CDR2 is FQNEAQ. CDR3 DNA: TGTGCCAGCAGCTTACGAACAGTGGATGGCTACACCTTC. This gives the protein CASSLRTVDGYTF.

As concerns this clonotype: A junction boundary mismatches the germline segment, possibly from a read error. This CDR3 is CVSSLRRTGLNYGRTF. The CDR3 nucleotides are TGTGTCAGCAGCTTACGCCGGACAGGGCTCAACTATGGCCGCACCTTC. J is TRBJ1-2 and V is TRBV7-2; the match to TRBD1 covers 8 bases. The CDR3 is 16 amino acids. CDR1 SGHTA and CDR2 FQGNSA come from the germline V gene. The full variable domain, rest sourced from reference TRBV7-2 and TRBJ1-2, is GAGVSQSPSNKVTEKGKDVELRCDPISGHTALYWYRQSLGQGLEFLIYFQGNSAPDKSGLPSDRFSAERTGGSVSTLTIQRTQQEDSAVYLCVSSLRRTGLNYGRTFGSGTRLTVV.

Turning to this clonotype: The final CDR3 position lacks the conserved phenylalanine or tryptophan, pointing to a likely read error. The CDR3 coding sequence is TGTGCCAGCACGGGGTTGAACCCGACAGATACGCAGTATCTT. Its protein product is CASTGLNPTDTQYL. The V gene is TRBV7-8, the J gene TRBJ2-3; possible D gene TRBD2, 5 bases. The V gene's germline CDR1 is SGHVS and CDR2 FQNEAQ. There are 14 residues in the CDR3. Trimming cost V 7 bases and J 3 bases, with 14 bases left between them.